This T cell receptor beta chain emerged from a study of blood T cells in healthy people across ages. Study-wide findings and caveats: Older age coincided with a roughly linear decline in TCR beta diversity per million T cells.

V was clipped by 0 bases and J by 2 bases, with 13 bases between them. The germline V gene has CDR1 DFQATT and CDR2 SNEGSKA (reference sequence). This CDR3 contains 15 residues. Next came a second PCR, run for about 7 to 12 cycles, which used a sample-barcoded 5' primer along with a J-beta primer mix. TCRdb ran MiXCR on the 5' RACE reads and lists one entry per CDR3 protein. The sample includes about 690,000 distinct CDR3 sequences, around two fifths of them seen just once. This clonotype has just a few counts. Its antigen is undetermined. The clonotype comes from a man older than 75 in good health. Source material: blood. The V and J genes are TRBV20-1 and TRBJ2-5, with D unresolved. The chain's CDR3 is CSARDGKRSQETQYF. In DNA form, the CDR3 reads TGCAGTGCTAGAGATGGAAAGAGATCGCAAGAGACCCAGTACTTC.